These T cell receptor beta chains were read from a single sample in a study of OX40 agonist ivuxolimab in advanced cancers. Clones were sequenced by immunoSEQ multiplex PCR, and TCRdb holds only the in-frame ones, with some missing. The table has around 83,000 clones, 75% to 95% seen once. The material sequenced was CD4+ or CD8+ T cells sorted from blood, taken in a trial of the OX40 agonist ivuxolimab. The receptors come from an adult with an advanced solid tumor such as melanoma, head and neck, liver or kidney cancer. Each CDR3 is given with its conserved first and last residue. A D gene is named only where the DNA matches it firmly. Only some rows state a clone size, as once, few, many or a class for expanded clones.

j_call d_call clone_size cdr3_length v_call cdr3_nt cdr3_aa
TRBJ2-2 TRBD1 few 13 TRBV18 TGTGCCAGCTCGGGACAGGACACCGGGGAGCTGTTTTTT CASSGQDTGELFF
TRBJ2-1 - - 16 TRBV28 TGTGCCAGCAGCGGAGGGACAGCTAGCTCCTACAATGAGCAGTTCTTC CASSGGTASSYNEQFF
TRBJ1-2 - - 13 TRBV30 TGTGCCTTTCAAGGGGGTCAGGACTATGGCTACACCTTC CAFQGGQDYGYTF
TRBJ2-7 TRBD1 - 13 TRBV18 TGTGCCAGCTCAAAGGGACAGGCCTACGGGCAGTACTTC CASSKGQAYGQYF
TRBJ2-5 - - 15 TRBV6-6 TGTGCCAGCAGTGCACCAGGCGGCGGGATAGAGACCCAGTACTTC CASSAPGGGIETQYF
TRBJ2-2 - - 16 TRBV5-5 TGTGCCAGCAGCTTGGGGCAGGGCGTGAACACCGGGGAGCTGTTTTTT CASSLGQGVNTGELFF
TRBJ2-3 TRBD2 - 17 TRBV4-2 TGTGCCAGCAGCCAAGAGTGGCGACTAGCGGGAGCAGATACGCAGTATTTT CASSQEWRLAGADTQYF
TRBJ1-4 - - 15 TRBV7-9 TGTGCCAGCAGCTTCCAGACTCGGGCTAATGAAAAACTGTTTTTT CASSFQTRANEKLFF
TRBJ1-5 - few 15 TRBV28 TGTGCCAGCAACGATAAAGGGACATTCGATCAGCCCCAGCATTTT CASNDKGTFDQPQHF
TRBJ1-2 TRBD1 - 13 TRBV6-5 TGTGCCAGCAGCTTCGACAGGGAGTATGGCTACACCTTC CASSFDREYGYTF
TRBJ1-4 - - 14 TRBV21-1 TGTGCCAGCAGCAGGGGACGGGCGGTTGAAAAACTGTTTTTT CASSRGRAVEKLFF
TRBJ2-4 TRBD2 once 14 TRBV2 TGTGCCAGCAGTGTAGCGGGAGCGATAGACATTCAGTACTTC CASSVAGAIDIQYF
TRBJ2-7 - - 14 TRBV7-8 TGTGCCAGCAGCGCCAGGAGGACGTTGGGGGAGCAGTACTTC CASSARRTLGEQYF
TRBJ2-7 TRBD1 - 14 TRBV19 TGTGCCAGTAGCTACGACAGGGGGAAAGGCGAGCAGTACTTC CASSYDRGKGEQYF
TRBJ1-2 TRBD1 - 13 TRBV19 TGTGCCAGTAGTAAACGACAGGGACCCGGCTACACCTTC CASSKRQGPGYTF
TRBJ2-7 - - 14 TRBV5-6 TGTGCCAGCAGCTTGGGGGACCGAACCTACGAGCAGTACTTC CASSLGDRTYEQYF
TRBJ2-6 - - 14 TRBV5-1 TGCGCCAGCAGCTTGGGGGCGGGGGCCAACGTCCTGACTTTC CASSLGAGANVLTF
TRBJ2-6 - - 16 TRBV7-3 TGTGCCAGCAGCCCCGATCCCAGCTCTGGGGCCAACGTCCTGACTTTC CASSPDPSSGANVLTF
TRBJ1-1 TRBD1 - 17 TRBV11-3 TGTGCCAGCAGCTTAGAGGACAGGGCTAGGAGGAACACTGAAGCTTTCTTT CASSLEDRARRNTEAFF
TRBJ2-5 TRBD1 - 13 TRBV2 TGTGCCAGCAGCAAGGGACAGACCGAGACCCAGTACTTC CASSKGQTETQYF
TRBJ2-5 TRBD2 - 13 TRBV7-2 TGTGCCAGCAGCTTAGGACTAGCGGAGACCCAGTACTTC CASSLGLAETQYF
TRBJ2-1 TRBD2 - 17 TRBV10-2 TGCGCCAGCAGTGAGTCTGGCGGGAGAGCCCCCTACAATGAGCAGTTCTTC CASSESGGRAPYNEQFF
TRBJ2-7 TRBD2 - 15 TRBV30 TGTGCCTGGAGAGACGGACTAGCGGGAGTCTACGAGCAGTACTTC CAWRDGLAGVYEQYF
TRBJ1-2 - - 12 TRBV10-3 TGTGCCATCAGTCCAATCAGGGGTGGCTACACCTTC CAISPIRGGYTF
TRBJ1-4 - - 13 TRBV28 TGTGCCAGCAGTACTAGGAGAGACGAAAAACTGTTTTTT CASSTRRDEKLFF
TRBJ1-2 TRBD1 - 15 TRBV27 TGTGCCAGCAGTCTTCAAGGACAGGGCGCGCATGGCTACACCTTC CASSLQGQGAHGYTF
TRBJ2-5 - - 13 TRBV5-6 TGTGCCAGCAGGGTCGTGGGATCGGAGACCCAGTACTTC CASRVVGSETQYF
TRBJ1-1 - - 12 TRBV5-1 TGCGCCAGCAGCACCGGGGACGGTGAAGCTTTCTTT CASSTGDGEAFF
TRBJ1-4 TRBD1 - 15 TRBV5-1 TGCGCCAGCAGCTTGTGGGGGGACAGAAATGAAAAACTGTTTTTT CASSLWGDRNEKLFF
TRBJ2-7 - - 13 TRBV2 TGTGCCAGCATCCCCGGGGCTACCTACGAGCAGTACTTC CASIPGATYEQYF
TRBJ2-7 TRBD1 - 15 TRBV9 TGTGCCAGCAGCGTAGGGACAGGGGGTTTATACGAGCAGTACTTC CASSVGTGGLYEQYF
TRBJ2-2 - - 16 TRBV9 TGTGCCAGCAGCGTACGGGACACGCCGAACACCGGGGAGCTGTTTTTT CASSVRDTPNTGELFF
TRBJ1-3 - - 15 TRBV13 TGTGCCAGCAGCCCGGACGGTAACTCTGGAAACACCATATATTTT CASSPDGNSGNTIYF
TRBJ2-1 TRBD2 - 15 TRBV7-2 TGTGCCAGCAGCTCATACGGGACTAGGGAAAGTGAGCAGTTCTTC CASSSYGTRESEQFF
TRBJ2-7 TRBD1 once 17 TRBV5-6 TGTGCCAGCAGCTTGGGCCCCCCGACAGGGACATCCTTAGGGCAGTACTTC CASSLGPPTGTSLGQYF
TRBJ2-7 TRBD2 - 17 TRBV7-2 TGTGCCAGCAGCTTAGATTGGGGGAGGGCCCCGAGTTACGAGCAGTACTTC CASSLDWGRAPSYEQYF
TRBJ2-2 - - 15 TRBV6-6 TGTGCCAGCAGTTACGTGGGATCCTCTAAGGGGGAGCTGTTTTTT CASSYVGSSKGELFF
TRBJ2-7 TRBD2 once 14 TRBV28 TGTGCCAGCAGCCGAACTAGCGGGAGGCTAGAGCAGTACTTC CASSRTSGRLEQYF
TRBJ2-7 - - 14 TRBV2 TGTGCCAGCAGTGTAGAGGGGTCTTACTGCGAGCAGTACTTC CASSVEGSYCEQYF
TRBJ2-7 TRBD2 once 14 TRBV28 TGTGCCAGCAGTTCAAGCGGGAGCACCTACGAGCAGTACTTC CASSSSGSTYEQYF
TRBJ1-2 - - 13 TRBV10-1 TGCGCCAGCAGTCCCGGGCCCCGAGGGGGCTACACCTTC CASSPGPRGGYTF